This TCR beta chain was documented in a study of cytomegalovirus exposure and HLA in healthy donors. Whole-study results and caveats: Earlier results showed most TCR beta V segments being productive about 90% or about 30% of the time.

On this clone: What it binds is unknown.

PCR employed 60 Vbeta and 13 Jbeta primers. Only in-frame clones appear in the TCRdb table, and some are missing; sequencing was by immunoSEQ multiplex PCR. This table holds about 140,000 clones, 60% to 80% found once. Trimming cost V 6 bases and J 5 bases; bases outside gene matches: 5. The CDR3 loop spans 13 amino acids. The germline V gene encodes CDR1 MNHNY and CDR2 SVGAGI (reference sequence). Sequenced input: PBMCs. The receptor was derived from a woman in her twenties or thirties in good health and CMV-seronegative. V is TRBV6-6 and J is TRBJ2-7; TRBD1 matches 9 bases. The DNA of the CDR3 is TGTGCCAGCAGCTTTGACAGGGGGGACGAGCAGTACTTC. It is translated as CASSFDRGDEQYF.